Listed below are T cell receptor beta chains from one sample, sequenced in a study of blood T cells in healthy people across ages. MiXCR was run by TCRdb on the 5' RACE reads, yielding one entry per CDR3 protein. The profile shows around 800,000 distinct CDR3 sequences, around 45% of them singletons. Source material: blood. The source of these receptors is a man in his fifties or sixties in good health. CDR3s include the opening cysteine and the closing phenylalanine or tryptophan. D genes are given only for firm matches. Only part of the rows carry a size: once, few, many, or a class if the clone is expanded.

CDR3 protein	CDR3 DNA	clone size	J gene	V gene	D gene
CASSFAGDADTQYF	TGTGCCAGCAGCTTTGCGGGGGACGCAGATACGCAGTATTTT	-	TRBJ2-3	TRBV7-9	TRBD2
CAISAGTGGFNEQYF	TGCGCCATCAGTGCCGGGACAGGGGGTTTTAATGAGCAGTACTTC	few	TRBJ2-5	TRBV10-3	TRBD1
CASSLGGQGTEAFF	TGTGCCAGCAGCTTAGGGGGACAGGGGACTGAAGCTTTCTTT	-	TRBJ1-1	TRBV7-2	TRBD1
CASSLLERGVSTDTRYF	TGTGCCAGCAGCTTACTGGAGCGGGGGGTTAGCACAGATACGCGGTATTTT	-	TRBJ2-3	TRBV7-8	TRBD2
CASGKGQKDQETQYF	TGTGCTAGTGGTAAAGGCCAAAAAGACCAAGAGACCCAGTACTTC	-	TRBJ2-5	TRBV12-5	-
CSAQGPNEQFF	TGCAGTGCCCAAGGGCCGAATGAGCAGTTCTTC	-	TRBJ2-1	TRBV20-1	-
CASSPTLLAGRTDTQYF	TGTGCCAGCAGCCCCACCCTCCTGGCAGGGCGCACAGATACGCAGTATTTT	-	TRBJ2-3	TRBV7-2	-
CASSYAGGDEQYF	TGTGCCAGCAGTTACGCCGGAGGGGACGAGCAGTACTTC	many	TRBJ2-7	TRBV6-5	-
CATQRSTGDYGYTF	TGCGCCACCCAGCGGTCTACAGGGGACTATGGCTACACCTTC	-	TRBJ1-2	TRBV5-1	TRBD1
CASSHPGLAGGYSYNEQFF	TGCGCCAGCAGCCACCCGGGACTAGCGGGGGGTTATTCCTACAATGAGCAGTTCTTC	-	TRBJ2-1	TRBV4-1	TRBD2
CASSFASGLVKTQYF	TGTGCCAGCAGTTTCGCTAGCGGTCTCGTTAAGACCCAGTACTTC	-	TRBJ2-5	TRBV12-3/TRBV12-4	TRBD2
CASADTDTQYF	TGTGCCAGCGCTGACACAGATACGCAGTATTTT	-	TRBJ2-3	TRBV18	-
CASSPPRVTDTQYF	TGTGCCAGCAGCCCCCCTAGGGTCACAGATACGCAGTATTTT	few	TRBJ2-3	TRBV12-3/TRBV12-4	-
CASGRQANVLTF	TGTGCCAGCGGAAGACAGGCCAACGTCCTGACTTTC	-	TRBJ2-6	TRBV2	-
CATSDLGPPGTYEQYF	TGTGCCACCAGTGATTTAGGCCCACCGGGGACCTACGAGCAGTACTTC	-	TRBJ2-7	TRBV24-1	-
CASSYEPGLGSADTQYF	TGTGCCAGCAGCTATGAACCGGGACTCGGATCCGCAGATACGCAGTATTTT	few	TRBJ2-3	TRBV12-3/TRBV12-4	-
CASRPDRRTYEQYF	TGTGCCAGCAGGCCGGACAGGCGTACCTACGAGCAGTACTTC	few	TRBJ2-7	TRBV27	TRBD1